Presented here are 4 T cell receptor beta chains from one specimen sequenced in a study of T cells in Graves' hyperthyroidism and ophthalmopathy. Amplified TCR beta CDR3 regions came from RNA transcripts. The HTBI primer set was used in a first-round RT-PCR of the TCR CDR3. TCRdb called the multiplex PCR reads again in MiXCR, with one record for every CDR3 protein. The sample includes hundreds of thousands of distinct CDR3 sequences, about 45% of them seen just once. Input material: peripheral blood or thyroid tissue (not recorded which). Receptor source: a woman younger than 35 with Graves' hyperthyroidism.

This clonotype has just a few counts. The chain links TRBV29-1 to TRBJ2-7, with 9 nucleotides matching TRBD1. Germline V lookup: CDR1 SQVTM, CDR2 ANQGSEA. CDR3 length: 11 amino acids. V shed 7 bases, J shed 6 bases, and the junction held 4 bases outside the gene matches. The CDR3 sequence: CSARQGGEQYF. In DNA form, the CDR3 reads TGCAGCGCTAGACAGGGGGGCGAGCAGTACTTC.

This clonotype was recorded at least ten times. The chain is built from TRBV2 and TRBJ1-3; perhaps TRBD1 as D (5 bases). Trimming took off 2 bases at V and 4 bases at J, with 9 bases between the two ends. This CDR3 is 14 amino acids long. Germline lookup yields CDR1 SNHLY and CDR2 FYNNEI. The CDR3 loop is CASSEQGVGNTIYF. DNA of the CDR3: TGTGCCAGCAGTGAACAGGGTGTCGGAAACACCATATATTTT.

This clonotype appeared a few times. The CDR3 here is CASSLTPGYEAQYF. For the CDR3, the DNA is TGTGCCAGCAGCTTAACCCCCGGCTATGAGGCCCAGTACTTC. The chain employs TRBV7-2 and TRBJ2-5; D remains ambiguous. The CDR3 has 14 amino acids. From germline, CDR1 is SGHTA and CDR2 FQGNSA. The V end was cut by 2 bases, the J end by 9 bases, with 16 bases between.

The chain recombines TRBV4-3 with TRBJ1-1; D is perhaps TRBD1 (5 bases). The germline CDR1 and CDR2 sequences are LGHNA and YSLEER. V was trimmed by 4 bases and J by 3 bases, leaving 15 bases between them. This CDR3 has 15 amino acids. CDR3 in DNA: TGCGCCAGCAGCCCTCTGACGGGAGGGGACACTGAAGCTTTCTTT. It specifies CASSPLTGGDTEAFF.